The 16 T cell receptor beta chains in this list originate from one sample, sequenced in a study of blood T cell repertoires in COVID-19. TCRdb keeps only in-frame clones here, not all; method: immunoSEQ multiplex PCR. The data hold some 78,000 clones, with around 88% observed a single time. Sequencing was performed on peripheral blood. The receptor set was obtained from a woman aged 80 or over with active or convalescent COVID-19.

The J gene is TRBJ2-1, the V gene TRBV24-1; D may be TRBD2 (5 bases). There are 17 residues in the CDR3. Germline V gene lookup returns CDR1 KGHDR and CDR2 SFDVKD. Trimming removed 0 bases from V and 0 bases from J, with 11 bases in between. The CDR3 nucleotides read TGTGCCACCAGTGATTTGCCCGAGCGGAGCTCCTACAATGAGCAGTTCTTC. This translates into CATSDLPERSSYNEQFF.

The J gene is TRBJ1-4, the V gene TRBV19; maybe TRBD1 (6 bases). CDR3 length: 14 residues. V was pared by 6 bases and J by 4 bases, with 12 bases between. CDR1 and CDR2 (germline): LNHDA, SQIVND (reference sequence). CDR3 bases: TGTGCCAGTAGGGGGGCAGGCTTTAATGAAAAACTGTTTTTT. It yields the protein CASRGAGFNEKLFF.

The chain links TRBV10-2 to TRBJ2-7; 12 positions agree with TRBD2. Per germline, CDR1 WSHSY and CDR2 SAAADI. With V trimmed by 7 bases and J by 3 bases, 7 bases remained unmatched. The CDR3 loop spans 15 amino acids. The CDR3 sequence is CASMGVLAGGYEQYF. For the CDR3, the DNA is TGCGCCAGCATGGGGGTACTAGCGGGGGGCTACGAGCAGTACTTC.

This clone was recorded once. The chain has TRBV7-8 and TRBJ1-1; D is perhaps TRBD1 (5 bases). Germline values: CDR1 SGHVS, CDR2 FQNEAQ. The germline V and J ends were trimmed by 0 bases and 5 bases, with 7 bases remaining between them. This CDR3 has 13 residues. CDR3 region: CASSLASGTEAFF. The CDR3 DNA follows: TGTGCCAGCAGCTTAGCTTCAGGGACTGAAGCTTTCTTT.

The chain recombines TRBV28 with TRBJ2-7; D unresolved. The CDR3 runs to 18 residues. V was pared by 6 bases and J by 0 bases, with 24 bases between. Germline V lookup: CDR1 MDHEN, CDR2 SYDVKM. CDR3 sequence: CASRVTGATLSRSYEQYF. CDR3 DNA: TGTGCCAGCAGGGTTACCGGAGCCACCCTGTCCCGCTCCTACGAGCAGTACTTC. Full variable domain (missing parts from reference TRBV28 and TRBJ2-7): DVKVTQSSRYLVKRTGEKVFLECVQDMDHENMFWYRQDPGLGLRLIYFSYDVKMKEKGDIPEGYSVSREKKERFSLILESASTNQTSMYLCASRVTGATLSRSYEQYFGPGTRLTVT.

This rearrangement joins TRBV7-8 to TRBJ1-1, with D unclear. V shed 0 bases and J shed 0 bases, with 14 bases lying between them. The CDR3 is made up of 17 amino acids. Germline V gene data show CDR1 as SGHVS and CDR2 as FQNEAQ. The CDR3 coding sequence is TGTGCCAGCAGCTTAGCGGAAGTCCCGGGGTTGAACACTGAAGCTTTCTTT. This translates into CASSLAEVPGLNTEAFF.

The chain is built from TRBV7-9 and TRBJ2-1, with 10 bases identical to TRBD1. The V gene end was trimmed by 3 bases and the J gene end by 6 bases; junction bases not matched to a gene: 2. Germline loops: CDR1 SEHNR, CDR2 FQNEAQ (reference sequence). This CDR3 contains 14 residues. Here the CDR3 DNA reads TGTGCCAGCAGCTTGGGACAGGGGTTCAATGAGCAGTTCTTC. Encoded protein: CASSLGQGFNEQFF.

As DNA, the CDR3 is TGTGCCAGCAGTCGGACAGGGGGGAACGAGCAGTACTTC. It translates to CASSRTGGNEQYF. V usage is TRBV6-5 and J usage is TRBJ2-7; 10 bases map to TRBD1. The CDR3 totals 13 residues. J lost 5 bases, V lost 5 bases, and 3 bases had no gene match. CDR1 and CDR2 from the germline V gene are MNHEY and SVGAGI.

The chain links TRBV5-5 to TRBJ1-1; tentatively, D is TRBD1 (6 bases). The germline gives CDR1 SGHKS, CDR2 YYEKEE (reference sequence). V gave up 2 bases and J gave up 0 bases, with 8 bases separating them. CDR3 length: 14 amino acids. CDR3 in amino acids: CASSFRDMNTEAFF. The DNA for the CDR3 is TGTGCCAGCAGCTTCAGGGACATGAACACTGAAGCTTTCTTT.

This clone was observed a single time. The J gene is TRBJ1-1, the V gene TRBV3-1 (or the pseudogene TRBV3-2), with 7 bases that match TRBD1. This CDR3 contains 15 residues. V shed 6 bases, J shed 2 bases, and the junction held 9 bases outside the gene matches. CDR1 and CDR2 (germline): LGHDT, YNNKEL (reference sequence). The CDR3 DNA follows: TGTGCCAGCAGTCGCAACACAGGGGTAAACACTGAAGCTTTCTTT. As protein: CASSRNTGVNTEAFF.

The rearrangement links TRBV19 to TRBJ2-2; TRBD2 matches 14 bases. J gave up 1 base and V 4 bases, and 2 bases lay outside the gene matches. Per the germline V gene, CDR1 is LNHDA and CDR2 is SQIVND (reference sequence). This CDR3 has 17 amino acids. CDR3 in amino acids: CASSKTSGRVNTGELFF. The CDR3 region has the DNA TGTGCCAGTAGTAAGACTAGCGGGAGGGTGAACACCGGGGAGCTGTTTTTT.

The chain couples TRBV7-2 to TRBJ2-7, with TRBD2 matching 11 bases. The CDR3 is made up of 15 amino acids. V lost 2 bases and J lost 6; bases outside the gene matches: 6. The germline gives CDR1 SGHTA, CDR2 FQGNSA. CDR3: CASSLFSSGRTEQYF. CDR3 DNA: TGTGCCAGCAGCTTATTCTCTAGCGGGAGGACCGAGCAGTACTTC.

The gene calls are TRBV7-6 and TRBJ1-1; TRBD1 matches at 10 bases. The germline gives CDR1 SGHVS, CDR2 FNYEAQ. With 0 bases clipped from V and 3 bases from J, the junction kept 4 bases outside the gene matches. The CDR3 spans 16 residues. The CDR3 sequence: CASSLALGTGDTEAFF. CDR3 coding DNA: TGTGCCAGCAGCTTAGCCCTTGGGACAGGGGACACTGAAGCTTTCTTT.

The V and J genes are TRBV4-3 and TRBJ1-2; D is ambiguous. Germline assignment: CDR1 LGHNA and CDR2 YSLEER. The ends were cut back, 5 bases at V and 4 bases at J, with 17 bases in the middle. This CDR3 is 15 amino acids long. The CDR3 sequence is CASSFSTGILYGYTF. CDR3 DNA sequence: TGCGCCAGCAGCTTTTCAACCGGGATCCTCTATGGCTACACCTTC.

V and J are TRBV19 and TRBJ2-1; TRBD2 agrees at 10 bases. The CDR3 sequence is 15 residues long. J lost 2 bases, V lost 5 bases, and 3 bases had no gene match. The V gene's germline CDR1 is LNHDA and CDR2 SQIVND (reference sequence). CDR3 amino acids: CASSLAGGPYNEQFF. The CDR3, as DNA: TGTGCCAGTAGTTTAGCGGGGGGACCCTACAATGAGCAGTTCTTC.

The CDR3 region is CASSPRSGRGNTEAFF. DNA of the CDR3: TGTGCCAGTAGTCCCCGATCCGGGAGGGGTAACACTGAAGCTTTCTTT. The J gene is TRBJ1-1, the V gene TRBV19, with D tentatively TRBD1 (5 bases). CDR1 is LNHDA and CDR2 is SQIVND in the germline V gene (reference sequence). Between the trimmed V and J ends, which lost 5 bases and 2 bases, there was a span of 18 bases. The CDR3 is made up of 16 amino acids. The entire variable domain, with the rest obtained from reference TRBV19 and TRBJ1-1, is as follows: DGGITQSPKYLFRKEGQNVTLSCEQNLNHDAMYWYRQDPGQGLRLIYYSQIVNDFQKGDIAEGYSVSREKKESFPLTVTSAQKNPTAFYLCASSPRSGRGNTEAFFGQGTRLTVV.